This TCR beta chain was recorded in a study of tumor and adjacent non-tumor tissue in lung cancer. A modified ARM-PCR protocol with three rounds of nested PCR amplified TCRbeta. TCRdb passed the multiplex PCR reads through MiXCR, listing each CDR3 protein once. The sample gives 120,000 or so distinct CDR3 sequences, around three fifths of which show up once; around 13% is in the top ten. With respect to this clonotype: A read error may account for a junction end that differs from germline.

No cell sorting was done before RNA was extracted from the tissue. The germline V gene encodes CDR1 MNHEY and CDR2 SVGAGI. CDR3 size: 13 residues. V gene TRBV6-5 combines with J gene TRBJ2-1; 8 nucleotides match TRBD2. The receptor was isolated from a man aged 25 to 45 with non-small cell lung cancer. Sequenced input: lung tumor tissue. CDR3 in amino acids: CASRGTREGEHFF. The CDR3 DNA reads as TGTGCCAGCAGAGGGACTAGAGAAGGTGAGCACTTCTTC.